This TCR beta chain was sequenced for a study of T-cell memory formation after mild COVID-19 (dated by TCRdb to the early 2020s). Regarding the study in general: TCR sequence clusters from the two donors were found to be largely donor specific. T-cell clones expanding and contracting after mild COVID-19 in a couple of donors were tracked by longitudinal TCRalpha and TCRbeta repertoire sequencing. The cohort was made up of two young adult volunteers, one female and one male, who were previously healthy. Here is what the overall study found, with its caveats: Contracting CD4+ clones turned up mainly in the CM and EM memory subsets, whereas EMRA was where CD8+ clones were enriched. Only two mild cases were covered in the study, and larger cohorts including severe cases with pre-infection samples were considered necessary. SARS-CoV-2 specificity of the second-wave clones peaking on day 37 was not confirmed. The detection of some responding clones in pre-infection memory suggests that pre-existing cross-reactive memory T cells joined the SARS-CoV-2 response. From day 15 to 85, contracting clones showed balanced CD4/CD8 phenotypes, whereas a second wave of clones that expanded from day 15 to 37 leaned towards CD4+.

PBMCs were isolated by Ficoll-Paque density gradient centrifugation. The instrument was an Illumina NovaSeq 6000. Using 5'RACE with constant-segment primers, TCRalpha and TCRbeta cDNA libraries were constructed, with sample barcodes and unique molecular identifiers added in the process. Trizol reagent was used to extract RNA from every sample. Library amplification was performed in two PCR steps, and a second sample barcode and Illumina TruSeq adapters were introduced in the second step. Libraries were sequenced on an Illumina NovaSeq with 2 x 150 bp paired-end reads. Under the source paper's analysis protocol: Demultiplexing of reads and collapsing into UMI-guided consensus sequences were performed with migec v1.2.7. Using mixcr v2.1.11, UMI consensuses were aligned to TRA and TRB V and J templates and then assembled into clonotypes. A clonotype was counted as expanded or contracted only if both edgeR and NoisET called the change significant, with noise models trained on biological replicates. For edgeR calls, the thresholds were a false discovery rate-adjusted p below 0.01 and a log2 fold-change of 1. As an exploratory analysis of dynamics, PCA with hierarchical clustering was applied to max-normalized trajectories of the 1000 most abundant clonotypes. Each responding clone was given a CD4 or CD8 phenotype based on the CD4+ and CD8+ repertoires, which had been sequenced separately. TCRdb trimmed the raw reads at Q25, called clones with MiXCR and kept productive beta chains. Identical CDR3 proteins give one entry, which carries the most common genes and DNA. It is TCRdb's table, rather than the study itself, that gives the V and J calls and clone size. The sample data list roughly 100,000 distinct CDR3 sequences, and over 15% of these were observed just once. The ten top clones hold 28% of the sample.

About this clonotype itself: Its antigen is currently not known. Base-call qualities are not available, and no considerably larger clone is one nucleotide away.

V and J are truncated by 3 bases and 0 bases respectively, leaving an intervening sequence of 9 bases. The germline V gene encodes CDR1 KGHSH and CDR2 LQKENI. The CDR3 covers 15 residues, taking in both the cysteine and the phenylalanine. Only the CDR3 DNA is retained, 45 bases long and in frame from the first base. The receptor comes from an adult woman who had mild COVID-19 (a few samples of this study predate the infection). The sample titles of this study are shuffled in the database, so cell type and time point are left out; the donor was told from shared clones. The material sequenced was PBMCs or a T cell subset sorted from them (not recorded which). This chain joins TRBV18 to TRBJ2-1; the D gene cannot be resolved reliably. The base sequence is TGTGCCAGCTCACCTTACTCGGACTCCTACAATGAGCAGTTCTTC. Protein translation: CASSPYSDSYNEQFF. Reference TRBV18 and TRBJ2-1 genes cover what lies past the CDR3, so the full variable domain is NAGVMQNPRHLVRRRGQEARLRCSPMKGHSHVYWYRQLPEEGLKFMVYLQKENIIDESGMPKERFSAEFPKEGPSILRIQQVVRGDSAAYFCASSPYSDSYNEQFFGPGTRLTVL.